These 27 T cell receptor beta chains came from one sample sequenced in a study of blood T cell repertoires in COVID-19. Assay: immunoSEQ multiplex PCR; the TCRdb copy retains only in-frame clones and omits some. The data hold some 300,000 clones, with about 88% observed a single time. Input material: PBMCs or T cells enriched from blood (not recorded which). These receptor sequences come from a woman aged 60 to 75 in a cohort exposed to, infected with or recovered from COVID-19 (not recorded which).

The chain uses TRBV5-1 and TRBJ1-1; D is unresolved. CDR3 length equals 14 residues. Trimming left V 0 bases short and J 1 base short, with 7 bases between. Germline V gene data show CDR1 as SGHRS and CDR2 as YFSETQ. CDR3 loop: CASSLERRNTEAFF. CDR3 DNA: TGCGCCAGCAGCTTGGAAAGGAGGAACACTGAAGCTTTCTTT.

The chain uses TRBV19 and TRBJ1-2; 7 bases are a match to TRBD1. There are 12 residues in the CDR3. Unmatched junction bases numbered 5, after V lost 9 bases and J lost 4 bases. CDR1 is LNHDA and CDR2 is SQIVND in the germline V gene (reference sequence). CDR3 DNA sequence: TGTGCCAGCAGACAGGGCGGCTATGGCTACACCTTC. It yields the protein CASRQGGYGYTF. The full variable domain, completed using reference TRBV19 and TRBJ1-2, is DGGITQSPKYLFRKEGQNVTLSCEQNLNHDAMYWYRQDPGQGLRLIYYSQIVNDFQKGDIAEGYSVSREKKESFPLTVTSAQKNPTAFYLCASRQGGYGYTFGSGTRLTVV.

The CDR3 here is CASSFRGGRTGELFF. CDR3 nucleotides: TGTGCCAGCAGTTTTCGAGGAGGACGCACCGGGGAGCTGTTTTTT. This rearrangement joins TRBV27 to TRBJ2-2; the D gene is possibly TRBD2 (5 bases). Germline CDR1 MNHEY, CDR2 SMNVEV (reference sequence). This CDR3 has 15 amino acids. V lost 3 bases to trimming and J lost 4 bases, with 12 bases between them.

The chain joins TRBV7-9 to TRBJ2-7, with 9 positions matching TRBD1. Germline CDR1 reads SEHNR; CDR2 reads FQNEAQ (reference sequence). This CDR3 contains 17 residues. The V and J ends lost 0 bases and 2 bases, in that order; junction bases with no gene match: 8. CDR3 DNA sequence: TGTGCCAGCAGCTTAGCCGTGACAGGGGGACCTACCTACGAGCAGTACTTC. Its translation: CASSLAVTGGPTYEQYF.

The chain carries TRBV27 and TRBJ1-3; possibly TRBD1 for D (6 bases). The ends were cut back, 4 bases at V and 0 bases at J, with 10 bases in the middle. The CDR3 consists of 15 residues. Germline V lookup: CDR1 MNHEY, CDR2 SMNVEV (reference sequence). In DNA form, the CDR3 reads TGTGCCAGCAGTTCAGACAGGCGCTCTGGAAACACCATATATTTT. Encoded protein: CASSSDRRSGNTIYF.

V and J are TRBV18 and TRBJ2-2, with D unresolved. Trimming took off 0 bases at V and 7 bases at J, with 12 bases between the two ends. Germline lookup yields CDR1 KGHSH and CDR2 LQKENI. This CDR3 spans 15 amino acids. Here the CDR3 DNA reads TGTGCCAGCTCACCACCGCGAGGTGGTGACGGGGAGCTGTTTTTT. It specifies CASSPPRGGDGELFF. The entire variable domain, with the rest obtained from reference TRBV18 and TRBJ2-2, is as follows: NAGVMQNPRHLVRRRGQEARLRCSPMKGHSHVYWYRQLPEEGLKFMVYLQKENIIDESGMPKERFSAEFPKEGPSILRIQQVVRGDSAAYFCASSPPRGGDGELFFGEGSRLTVL.

This sequence joins TRBV24-1 and TRBJ1-2; perhaps TRBD1 as D (6 bases). The V gene lost 4 bases and the J gene lost 2 bases, with 10 bases spanning the gap. The CDR3 is 14 residues long. CDR1 and CDR2 (germline): KGHDR, SFDVKD. The CDR3 DNA reads TGTGCCACCAGTGAGCTGGACAGAAACTATGGCTACACCTTC. Encoded protein: CATSELDRNYGYTF.

J is TRBJ1-1 and V is TRBV5-1; 8 bases map to TRBD1. The CDR3 contains 16 residues. Germline V lookup: CDR1 SGHRS, CDR2 YFSETQ. J was trimmed by 1 base and V by 0 bases; bases with no gene match: 5. CDR3 nucleotide sequence: TGCGCCAGCAGCTTGGGACAGGGGACCAAGAACACTGAAGCTTTCTTT. Protein sequence: CASSLGQGTKNTEAFF.

This sequence joins TRBV5-4 and TRBJ2-7, with D maybe TRBD2 (5 bases). V lost 4 bases and J 5 bases, leaving 16 bases between the germline ends. The CDR3 sequence is 14 residues long. Germline V gene lookup returns CDR1 SGHNT and CDR2 YYREEE (reference sequence). CDR3 bases: TGTGCCAGCAGCCGGACTTTGGGAGTAGACGAGCAGTACTTC. Amino acid sequence: CASSRTLGVDEQYF.

This clone was seen many times. V usage is TRBV7-4 and J usage is TRBJ2-1; TRBD2 aligns across 13 bases. V dropped 5 bases and J dropped 4; count of bases not matched to a gene: 8. The CDR3 is 17 residues long. Germline CDR1 and CDR2: SGHVT and SQSDAQ. The CDR3 DNA is TGTGCCAGCAGCAGGACTAGCGGGAGAAGGTCGTACAATGAGCAGTTCTTC. It specifies CASSRTSGRRSYNEQFF.

This chain uses TRBV9 with TRBJ2-1; unclear D gene. With 2 bases removed from V and 8 bases from J, the gap between germline ends came to 20 bases. In germline, CDR1 is SGDLS, CDR2 YYNGEE. This CDR3 is built from 16 residues. CDR3 amino acids: CASSVDSRRVSDEQFF. For the CDR3, the DNA is TGTGCCAGCAGCGTCGACTCAAGACGAGTAAGCGATGAGCAGTTCTTC.

This rearrangement joins TRBV28 to TRBJ2-1, with TRBD2 matching over 9 bases. The CDR3 length is 13 residues. In germline, CDR1 is MDHEN, CDR2 SYDVKM. V shed 2 bases and J 7 bases; nucleotides not matched to a gene: 0. CDR3 in DNA: TGTGCCAGCAGTTTACTAGCGGGGAATGAGCAGTTCTTC. It yields the protein CASSLLAGNEQFF.

The chain uses TRBV6-2 or TRBV6-3 and TRBJ1-2, with 9 bases fitting TRBD1. The germline V gene encodes CDR1 MNHEY and CDR2 SVGEGT. This CDR3 is built from 14 residues. Trimming removed 2 bases from V and 5 bases from J; junction bases left unmatched: 3. The DNA for the CDR3 is TGTGCCAGCAGTTACGGGACAGGGATATATGGCTACACCTTC. Amino acid sequence: CASSYGTGIYGYTF.

The J gene is TRBJ1-1, the V gene TRBV28; D perhaps matches TRBD1 (5 bases). CDR3 size: 13 residues. Per germline, CDR1 MDHEN and CDR2 SYDVKM. The V and J ends lost 2 bases and 1 base respectively, with 5 bases between them. The CDR3 here is CASSLRGNTEAFF. In nucleotides, the CDR3 is TGTGCCAGCAGTTTAAGGGGGAACACTGAAGCTTTCTTT.

This chain uses TRBV6-5 with TRBJ1-2; 8 bases are a match to TRBD1. This CDR3 has 13 amino acids. Germline V gene data show CDR1 as MNHEY and CDR2 as SVGAGI. V lost 2 bases, J lost 6 bases, and 2 bases stayed unmatched. The CDR3 region is CASSYRTGNGYTF. CDR3 sequence (DNA): TGTGCCAGCAGTTACCGGACAGGGAATGGCTACACCTTC.

This chain connects TRBV15 to TRBJ2-2; weak D call: TRBD1 (6 bases). Trimming removed 1 base from V and 1 base from J, with 16 bases in between. Germline CDR1 and CDR2: LNHNV and YYDKDF (reference sequence). The CDR3 extends over 18 amino acids. The CDR3 loop is CATSRGRSGTQNTGELFF. The CDR3 DNA reads TGTGCCACCAGCAGAGGAAGATCCGGGACACAGAACACCGGGGAGCTGTTTTTT.

CDR3 sequence (DNA): TGTGCCAGCAGTTTACCGGGACAGGGGTACAACTATGGCTACACCTTC. This sequence encodes CASSLPGQGYNYGYTF. The V call is TRBV6-2 or TRBV6-3, the J call TRBJ1-2; the match to TRBD1 covers 10 bases. With 4 bases clipped from V and 2 bases from J, the junction kept 7 bases outside the gene matches. CDR3 length equals 16 residues. The germline V gene encodes CDR1 MNHEY and CDR2 SVGEGT.

The chain has TRBV21-1 and TRBJ1-1. TRBV21-1 is annotated as a pseudogene. This CDR3 is built from 12 residues. This CDR3 is CASTPFRAEAFF. The CDR3 region has the DNA TGTGCCAGCACTCCATTCCGGGCTGAAGCTTTCTTT.

The chain combines TRBV7-9 with TRBJ2-7; TRBD1 matches 8 bases. Trimming removed 4 bases from V and 8 bases from J; junction bases left unmatched: 7. Per germline, CDR1 SEHNR and CDR2 FQNEAQ (reference sequence). The CDR3 spans 13 residues. The CDR3 DNA reads as TGTGCCAGCAGCTCAACGGACAGGGATAAGCAGTACTTC. As protein: CASSSTDRDKQYF.

J is TRBJ1-2 and V is TRBV6-5; TRBD1 aligns across 7 bases. Germline loops: CDR1 MNHEY, CDR2 SVGAGI. With 2 bases clipped from V and 3 bases from J, the junction kept 0 bases outside the gene matches. CDR3 size: 13 residues. CDR3 residues: CASSYGTDYGYTF. CDR3 DNA: TGTGCCAGCAGTTACGGGACAGACTATGGCTACACCTTC.

This chain connects TRBV12-2 to TRBJ1-5; TRBD1 is the table's D call and was not checked against the DNA. TRBV12-2 is reported as a pseudogene. The CDR3 is 17 amino acids. The CDR3 nucleotides read TGTGCAAGTCGCTTAGACCAGACCGACAGTCACAATCAGCCCCAGCATTTT. It specifies CASRLDQTDSHNQPQHF.

The chain carries TRBV18 and TRBJ2-2; TRBD1 matches 7 bases. CDR1 is KGHSH and CDR2 is LQKENI in the germline V gene. CDR3 length equals 14 residues. Unmatched junction bases numbered 2, after V lost 4 bases and J lost 3 bases. Here the CDR3 DNA reads TGTGCCAGCTCACAGCAGGGGGACACCGGGGAGCTGTTTTTT. Its protein is CASSQQGDTGELFF. Complete variable domain (other parts from reference TRBV18 and TRBJ2-2): NAGVMQNPRHLVRRRGQEARLRCSPMKGHSHVYWYRQLPEEGLKFMVYLQKENIIDESGMPKERFSAEFPKEGPSILRIQQVVRGDSAAYFCASSQQGDTGELFFGEGSRLTVL.

The rearrangement links TRBV4-3 to TRBJ2-3, with 7 bases lining up with TRBD2. The CDR3 covers 16 residues. The germline CDR1 and CDR2 sequences are LGHNA and YSLEER. V gave up 0 bases and J gave up 0 bases; unmatched junction bases: 3. CDR3 DNA sequence: TGCGCCAGCAGCCAAGATGTGGGGGGGAGCACAGATACGCAGTATTTT. It translates to CASSQDVGGSTDTQYF.

This clone was picked up one time. This chain links TRBV2 with TRBJ2-5; D is uncertain. Trimming removed 4 bases at V and 3 bases at J, with 15 bases between. Germline V gene sequence: CDR1 SNHLY, CDR2 FYNNEI. The CDR3 is 15 amino acids. The CDR3 protein is CASSGGSYYKETQYF. The CDR3 DNA reads TGTGCCAGCAGTGGTGGCAGCTACTATAAAGAGACCCAGTACTTC.

As DNA, the CDR3 is TGTGCCAGCAGCCCATCGACAGGGACTTGGGAAGAGACCCAGTACTTC. It specifies CASSPSTGTWEETQYF. This chain joins TRBV9 and TRBJ2-5, with D perhaps TRBD1 (7 bases). Trimming cost V 4 bases and J 3 bases, with 19 bases left between them. CDR3 length: 16 amino acids. Germline CDR1 is SGDLS and CDR2 is YYNGEE.

This clone was observed a single time. V and J are TRBV7-2 and TRBJ2-1; tentative D call: TRBD1 (6 bases). Trimming removed 4 bases from V and 6 bases from J, with 7 bases in between. In germline, CDR1 is SGHTA, CDR2 FQGNSA. The CDR3 length is 12 residues. The CDR3 sequence is CASSSGVNEQFF. The CDR3 DNA reads TGTGCCAGCAGCTCAGGGGTCAATGAGCAGTTCTTC. Full variable domain (rest looked up from reference TRBV7-2 and TRBJ2-1): GAGVSQSPSNKVTEKGKDVELRCDPISGHTALYWYRQSLGQGLEFLIYFQGNSAPDKSGLPSDRFSAERTGGSVSTLTIQRTQQEDSAVYLCASSSGVNEQFFGPGTRLTVL.

This chain connects TRBV5-1 to TRBJ2-5; D remains unclear. Trimming took off 3 bases at V and 2 bases at J, with 5 bases between the two ends. The CDR3 runs to 12 residues. CDR1 is SGHRS and CDR2 is YFSETQ in the germline V gene. The CDR3 loop is CASSSKQETQYF. The CDR3 coding sequence is TGCGCCAGCAGCTCTAAGCAAGAGACCCAGTACTTC. The full variable domain, its missing parts supplied by reference TRBV5-1 and TRBJ2-5, is KAGVTQTPRYLIKTRGQQVTLSCSPISGHRSVSWYQQTPGQGLQFLFEYFSETQRNKGNFPGRFSGRQFSNSRSEMNVSTLELGDSALYLCASSSKQETQYFGPGTRLLVL.